This T cell receptor beta chain is from a study of spatial heterogeneity in lung cancer. About the research overall: On average, each unique TCR and UMI combination appeared more than ten times in raw reads.

Each CDR3 protein is one row after TCRdb ran MiXCR on the 5' RACE reads. The table records about 120,000 distinct CDR3 sequences, approximately 10% of them present only once. Time point given: blood at routine non-recurrence follow-up after resection. Sequencing of whole RNA from tumor, nontumor lung or frozen PBMC involved no sorting. This clonotype came up many times. As yet, its antigen is unknown. Germline lookup yields CDR1 KGHSY and CDR2 FQNENV. The CDR3 consists of 15 residues. V dropped 4 bases and J dropped 2 bases, with 12 bases sitting between them. Study-wide results and limits: Expanded tumor TCRs that were ubiquitous appeared in blood more at resection than follow-up.

The source was PBMCs, collected at follow-up. This chain uses TRBV16 with TRBJ2-4; D is perhaps TRBD1 (5 bases). The sequence was obtained from a female donor with early-stage non-small cell lung cancer. The CDR3 DNA is TGTGCCAGCAGCCCCCAAGGGGCAACCAAAAACATTCAGTACTTC. Translated, it gives CASSPQGATKNIQYF.